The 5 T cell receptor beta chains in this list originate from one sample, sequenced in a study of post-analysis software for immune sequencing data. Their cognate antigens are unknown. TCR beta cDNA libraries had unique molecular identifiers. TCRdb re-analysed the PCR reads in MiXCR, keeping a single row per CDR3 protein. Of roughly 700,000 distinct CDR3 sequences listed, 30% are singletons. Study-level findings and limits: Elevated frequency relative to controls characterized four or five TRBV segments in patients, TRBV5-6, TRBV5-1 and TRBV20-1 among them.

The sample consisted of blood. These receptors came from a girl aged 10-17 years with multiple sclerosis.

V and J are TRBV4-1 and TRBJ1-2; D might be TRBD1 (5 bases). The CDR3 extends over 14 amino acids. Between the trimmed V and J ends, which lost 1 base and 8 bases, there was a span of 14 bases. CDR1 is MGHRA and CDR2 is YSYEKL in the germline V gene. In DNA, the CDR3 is TGCGCCAGCAGCCAAGTCCAGGGTATGGCCGGCTACACCTTC. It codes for CASSQVQGMAGYTF.

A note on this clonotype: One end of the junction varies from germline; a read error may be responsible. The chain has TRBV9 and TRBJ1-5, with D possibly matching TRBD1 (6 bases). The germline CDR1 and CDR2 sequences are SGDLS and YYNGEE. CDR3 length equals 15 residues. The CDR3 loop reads CAGSVGGHPYQPQHF. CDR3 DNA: TGTGCCGGCAGCGTAGGGGGACATCCCTATCAGCCCCAGCATTTT.

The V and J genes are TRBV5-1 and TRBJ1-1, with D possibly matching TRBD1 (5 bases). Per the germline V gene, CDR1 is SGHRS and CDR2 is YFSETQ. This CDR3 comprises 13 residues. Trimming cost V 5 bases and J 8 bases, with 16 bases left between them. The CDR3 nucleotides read TGCGCCAGCAGGCTCGAGGGGTATGCGGAAGCTTTCTTT. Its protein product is CASRLEGYAEAFF. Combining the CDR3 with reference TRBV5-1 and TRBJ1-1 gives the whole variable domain KAGVTQTPRYLIKTRGQQVTLSCSPISGHRSVSWYQQTPGQGLQFLFEYFSETQRNKGNFPGRFSGRQFSNSRSEMNVSTLELGDSALYLCASRLEGYAEAFFGQGTRLTVV.

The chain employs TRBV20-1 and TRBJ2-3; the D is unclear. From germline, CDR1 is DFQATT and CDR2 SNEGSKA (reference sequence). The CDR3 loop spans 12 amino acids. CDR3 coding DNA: TGCAGGGCTCTCCGGGGCACAGATACGCAGTATTTT. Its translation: CRALRGTDTQYF.

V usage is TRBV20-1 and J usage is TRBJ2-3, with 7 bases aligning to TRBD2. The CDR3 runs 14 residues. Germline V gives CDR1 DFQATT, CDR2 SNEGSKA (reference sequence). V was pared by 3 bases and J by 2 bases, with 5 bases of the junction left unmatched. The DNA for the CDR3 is TGCAGTGCTAGTGCGGGAGAGATCACAGATACGCAGTATTTT. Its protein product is CSASAGEITDTQYF.